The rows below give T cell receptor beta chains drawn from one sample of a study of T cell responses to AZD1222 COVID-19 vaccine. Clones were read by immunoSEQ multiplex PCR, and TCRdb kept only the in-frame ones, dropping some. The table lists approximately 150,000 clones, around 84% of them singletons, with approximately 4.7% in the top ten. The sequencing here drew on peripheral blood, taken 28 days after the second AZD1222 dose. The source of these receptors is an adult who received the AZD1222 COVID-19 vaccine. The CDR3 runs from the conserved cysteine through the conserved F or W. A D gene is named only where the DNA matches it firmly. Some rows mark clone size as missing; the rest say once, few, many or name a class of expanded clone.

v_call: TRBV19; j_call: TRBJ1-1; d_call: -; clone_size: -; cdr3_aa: CASSNPGGAFF; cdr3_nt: TGTGCCAGTAGTAACCCGGGGGGGGCTTTCTTT
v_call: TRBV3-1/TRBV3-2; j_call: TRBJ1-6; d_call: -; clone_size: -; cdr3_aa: CASSQDPLTGSPLHF; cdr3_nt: TGTGCCAGCAGCCAAGATCCTTTAACGGGTTCACCCCTCCACTTT
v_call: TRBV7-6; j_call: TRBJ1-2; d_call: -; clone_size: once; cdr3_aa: CASSLNANYGYTF; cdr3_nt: TGTGCCAGCAGCTTAAACGCCAACTATGGCTACACCTTC
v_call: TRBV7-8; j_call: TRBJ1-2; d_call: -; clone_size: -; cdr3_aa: CASSLGPGPYGYTF; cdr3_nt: TGTGCCAGCAGCTTAGGACCGGGGCCCTATGGCTACACCTTC
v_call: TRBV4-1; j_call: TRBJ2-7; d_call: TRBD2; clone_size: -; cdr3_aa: CASRGLADYEQYF; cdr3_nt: TGCGCCAGCAGAGGACTAGCGGACTACGAGCAGTACTTC
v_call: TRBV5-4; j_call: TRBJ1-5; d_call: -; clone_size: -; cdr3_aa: CASSSRATGGHPQHF; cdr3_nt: TGTGCCAGCAGCTCGCGGGCGACAGGTGGACACCCCCAGCATTTT
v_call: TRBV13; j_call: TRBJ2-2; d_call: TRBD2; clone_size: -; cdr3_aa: CASSPIAGINTGELFF; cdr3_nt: TGTGCCAGCAGCCCAATAGCGGGGATTAACACCGGGGAGCTGTTTTTT
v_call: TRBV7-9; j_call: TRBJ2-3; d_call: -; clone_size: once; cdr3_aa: CASSPRGGGSTDTQYF; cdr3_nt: TGTGCCAGCAGCCCCCGTGGTGGGGGGAGCACAGATACGCAGTATTTT
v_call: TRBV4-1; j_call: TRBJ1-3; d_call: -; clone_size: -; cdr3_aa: CASSQRQGGGNTIYF; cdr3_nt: TGCGCCAGCAGCCAGCGGCAGGGAGGCGGAAACACCATATATTTT
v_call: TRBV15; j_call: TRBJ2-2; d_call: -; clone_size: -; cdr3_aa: CATSRDLVGELFF; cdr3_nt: TGTGCCACCAGCAGAGATCTCGTCGGGGAGCTGTTTTTT
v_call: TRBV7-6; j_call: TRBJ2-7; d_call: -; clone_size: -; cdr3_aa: CASSPSAGPQGEQYF; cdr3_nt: TGTGCCAGCAGCCCCTCCGCTGGGCCACAGGGCGAGCAGTACTTC
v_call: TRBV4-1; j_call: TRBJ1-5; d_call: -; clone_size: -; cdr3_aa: CASSPGPYQPQHF; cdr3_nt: TGCGCCAGCAGCCCGGGACCTTATCAGCCCCAGCATTTT
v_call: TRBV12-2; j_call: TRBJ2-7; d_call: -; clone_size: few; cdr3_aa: CASRSPMSGSEQYF; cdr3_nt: TGTGCAAGTCGCTCGCCGATGAGTGGCAGCGAGCAGTACTTC
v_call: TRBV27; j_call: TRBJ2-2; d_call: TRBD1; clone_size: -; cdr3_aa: CASSLRRGQGGELFF; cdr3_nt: TGTGCCAGCAGTTTACGCAGGGGGCAGGGCGGGGAGCTGTTTTTT
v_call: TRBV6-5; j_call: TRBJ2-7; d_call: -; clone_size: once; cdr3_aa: CASKPQGSYEQYF; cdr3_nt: TGTGCCAGCAAGCCGCAGGGCTCCTACGAGCAGTACTTC
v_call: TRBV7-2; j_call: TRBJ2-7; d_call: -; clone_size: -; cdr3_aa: CASSSPEGSPTYEQYF; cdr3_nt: TGTGCCAGCAGCTCTCCCGAGGGGAGCCCCACCTACGAGCAGTACTTC
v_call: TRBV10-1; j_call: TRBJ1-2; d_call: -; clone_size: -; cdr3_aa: CASSEDRRYGYTF; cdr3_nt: TGCGCCAGCAGTGAAGACAGGCGTTATGGCTACACCTTC
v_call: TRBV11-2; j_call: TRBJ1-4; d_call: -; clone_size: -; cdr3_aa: CASSLDRGGEKLFF; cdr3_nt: TGTGCCAGCAGCTTAGATCGAGGGGGTGAAAAACTGTTTTTT
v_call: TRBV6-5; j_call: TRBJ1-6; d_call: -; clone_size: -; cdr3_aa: CASSLTDLDSPLHF; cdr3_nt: TGTGCCAGCAGTCTGACAGACTTGGATTCACCCCTCCACTTT
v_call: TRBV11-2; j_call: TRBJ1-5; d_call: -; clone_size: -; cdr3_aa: CASSPPFASNQPQHF; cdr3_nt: TGTGCCAGCAGCCCGCCGTTCGCGAGCAATCAGCCCCAGCATTTT